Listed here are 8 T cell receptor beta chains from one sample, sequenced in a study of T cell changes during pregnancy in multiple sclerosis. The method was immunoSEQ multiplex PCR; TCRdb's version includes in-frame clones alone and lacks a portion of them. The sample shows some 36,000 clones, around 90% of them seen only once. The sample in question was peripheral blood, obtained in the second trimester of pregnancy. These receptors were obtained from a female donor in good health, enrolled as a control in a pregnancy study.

In DNA, the CDR3 is TGTGCCAGCAGCTCCCAAGGAGGGCTAGCGGATATCACAGATACGCAGTATTTT. Amino acid sequence: CASSSQGGLADITDTQYF. This chain connects TRBV11-3 to TRBJ2-3; 7 nucleotides agree with TRBD2. This CDR3 comprises 18 residues. Unmatched junction bases numbered 15, after V lost 4 bases and J lost 2 bases. The germline V gene encodes CDR1 SGHNT and CDR2 YENEEA.

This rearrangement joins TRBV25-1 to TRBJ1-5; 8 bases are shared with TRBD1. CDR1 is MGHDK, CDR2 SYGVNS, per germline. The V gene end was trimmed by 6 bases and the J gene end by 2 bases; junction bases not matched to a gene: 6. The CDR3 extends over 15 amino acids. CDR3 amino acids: CASRGAGGGNQPQHF. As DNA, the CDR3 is TGTGCCAGCAGAGGGGCAGGGGGCGGCAATCAGCCCCAGCATTTT.

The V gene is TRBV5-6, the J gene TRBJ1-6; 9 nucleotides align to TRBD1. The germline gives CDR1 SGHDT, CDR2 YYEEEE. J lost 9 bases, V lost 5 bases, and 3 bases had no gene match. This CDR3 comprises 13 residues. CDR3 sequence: CASRRQGGSPLHF. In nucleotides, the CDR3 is TGTGCCAGCAGGAGACAGGGGGGTTCACCCCTCCACTTT.

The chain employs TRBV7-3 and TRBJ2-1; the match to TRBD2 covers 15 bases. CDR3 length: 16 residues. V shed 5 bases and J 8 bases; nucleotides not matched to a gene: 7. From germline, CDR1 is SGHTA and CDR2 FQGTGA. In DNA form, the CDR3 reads TGTGCCAGCAGCCCCCGGACTAGCGGGAGGGGGGATGAGCAGTTCTTC. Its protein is CASSPRTSGRGDEQFF. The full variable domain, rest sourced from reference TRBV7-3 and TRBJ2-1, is GAGVSQTPSNKVTEKGKYVELRCDPISGHTALYWYRQSLGQGPEFLIYFQGTGAADDSGLPNDRFFAVRPEGSVSTLKIQRTERGDSAVYLCASSPRTSGRGDEQFFGPGTRLTVL.

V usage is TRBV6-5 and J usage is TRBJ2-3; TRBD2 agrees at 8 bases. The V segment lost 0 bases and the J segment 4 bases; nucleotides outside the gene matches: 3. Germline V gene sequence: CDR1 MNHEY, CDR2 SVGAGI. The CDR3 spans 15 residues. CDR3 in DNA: TGTGCCAGCAGTTACTCATCAGCGGGAGCAGATACGCAGTATTTT. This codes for CASSYSSAGADTQYF.

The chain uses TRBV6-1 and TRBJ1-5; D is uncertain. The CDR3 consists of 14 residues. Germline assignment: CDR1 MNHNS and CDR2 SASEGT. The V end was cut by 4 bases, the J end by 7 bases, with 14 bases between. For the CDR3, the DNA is TGTGCCAGCAGTGGTTATGCCTCGACACAGCCCCAGCATTTT. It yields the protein CASSGYASTQPQHF.

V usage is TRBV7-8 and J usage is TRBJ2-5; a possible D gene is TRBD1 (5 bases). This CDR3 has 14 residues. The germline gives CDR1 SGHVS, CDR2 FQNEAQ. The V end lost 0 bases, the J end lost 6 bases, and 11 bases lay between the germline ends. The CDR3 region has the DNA TGTGCCAGCAGCTTAGCGACAGAAGGACAGACCCAGTACTTC. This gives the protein CASSLATEGQTQYF.

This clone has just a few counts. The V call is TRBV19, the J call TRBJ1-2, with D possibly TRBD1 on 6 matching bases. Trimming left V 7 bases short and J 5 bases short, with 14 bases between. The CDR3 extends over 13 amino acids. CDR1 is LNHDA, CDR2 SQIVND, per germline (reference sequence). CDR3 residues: CASTPDSDYGYTF. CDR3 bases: TGTGCCAGTACCCCGGACAGCGATTATGGCTACACCTTC.